One sample yielded the 7 T cell receptor beta chains listed below, sequenced in a study of a mutant IDH1 vaccine in newly diagnosed glioma. Sample time point: week 47, end of study. What each vaccine dose contained was 300 ug of mutant IDH1 20-mer peptide, accompanied by topical imiquimod. No antigen has been identified for these receptors. Sequenced by immunoSEQ multiplex PCR; TCRdb stores in-frame clones only, minus some. The repertoire holds about 85,000 clones, roughly 89% seen once, with 0.7% to 0.95% in the top ten. Here the sequenced sample was PBMCs, taken from a glioma patient whose treatment included an IDH1 peptide vaccine. These receptors were taken from a woman between 45 and 65 years old with glioma.

This chain connects TRBV5-4 to TRBJ2-7, with unresolved D. CDR3 length equals 15 residues. Germline V gives CDR1 SGHNT, CDR2 YYREEE (reference sequence). V dropped 0 bases and J dropped 0 bases, with 10 bases sitting between them. CDR3 DNA: TGTGCCAGCAGCTTGGCCGGTCTAGACTCCTACGAGCAGTACTTC. Its translation is CASSLAGLDSYEQYF. Complete variable domain (other parts from reference TRBV5-4 and TRBJ2-7): ETGVTQSPTHLIKTRGQQVTLRCSSQSGHNTVSWYQQALGQGPQFIFQYYREEENGRGNFPPRFSGLQFPNYSSELNVNALELDDSALYLCASSLAGLDSYEQYFGPGTRLTVT.

The CDR3 is CVSSHRANYGYTF. DNA of the CDR3: TGTGTCAGTTCCCATAGAGCTAACTATGGCTACACCTTC. The chain is built from TRBV27 and TRBJ1-2; D is ambiguous. CDR1 is MNHEY and CDR2 is SMNVEV in the germline V gene (reference sequence). The CDR3 length is 13 residues.

This clone was observed a few times. The J gene is TRBJ2-2, the V gene TRBV2; D gene uncertain. Germline V gene data show CDR1 as SNHLY and CDR2 as FYNNEI. The CDR3 contains 15 residues. With 4 bases removed from V and 0 bases from J, the gap between germline ends came to 9 bases. The CDR3 DNA reads TGTGCCAGCAGTGGGGCAGACACGAACACCGGGGAGCTGTTTTTT. Protein sequence: CASSGADTNTGELFF.

This chain uses TRBV6-1 with TRBJ2-1; weak D call: TRBD2 (5 bases). V lost 1 base and J lost 6, with 13 bases in between. The germline CDR1 and CDR2 sequences are MNHNS and SASEGT. The CDR3 has 15 residues. The CDR3 reads CASSEGSGYTNEQFF. The CDR3 DNA reads TGTGCCAGCAGTGAAGGTTCGGGGTATACCAATGAGCAGTTCTTC.

The V call is TRBV5-1, the J call TRBJ2-1, with D tentatively TRBD2 (5 bases). Trimming removed 0 bases from V and 4 bases from J, with 14 bases in between. Germline CDR1 reads SGHRS; CDR2 reads YFSETQ. The CDR3 runs 16 residues. CDR3 coding DNA: TGCGCCAGCAGCTTGGTTCCGGGAACGGGATACAATGAGCAGTTCTTC. Translation gives CASSLVPGTGYNEQFF. The variable domain in full, completed from reference TRBV5-1 and TRBJ2-1, reads KAGVTQTPRYLIKTRGQQVTLSCSPISGHRSVSWYQQTPGQGLQFLFEYFSETQRNKGNFPGRFSGRQFSNSRSEMNVSTLELGDSALYLCASSLVPGTGYNEQFFGPGTRLTVL.

The V and J genes are TRBV5-1 and TRBJ2-3; maybe TRBD2 (5 bases). V lost 5 bases to trimming and J lost 0 bases, with 13 bases between them. The CDR3 has 15 residues. The germline gives CDR1 SGHRS, CDR2 YFSETQ. The CDR3 sequence is CASRLYPGSTDTQYF. CDR3 DNA: TGCGCCAGCAGACTCTACCCGGGGAGCACAGATACGCAGTATTTT.

The genes are TRBV10-3 and TRBJ2-2; 7 positions match TRBD1. The CDR3 contains 13 residues. Trimming at V came to 11 bases and at J to 1 base, leaving 4 bases not matched to a gene. Germline V gene lookup returns CDR1 ENHRY and CDR2 SYGVKD. CDR3 sequence reads: CASRDRNTGELFF. CDR3 nucleotides: TGTGCCTCCCGGGACAGGAACACCGGGGAGCTGTTTTTT.